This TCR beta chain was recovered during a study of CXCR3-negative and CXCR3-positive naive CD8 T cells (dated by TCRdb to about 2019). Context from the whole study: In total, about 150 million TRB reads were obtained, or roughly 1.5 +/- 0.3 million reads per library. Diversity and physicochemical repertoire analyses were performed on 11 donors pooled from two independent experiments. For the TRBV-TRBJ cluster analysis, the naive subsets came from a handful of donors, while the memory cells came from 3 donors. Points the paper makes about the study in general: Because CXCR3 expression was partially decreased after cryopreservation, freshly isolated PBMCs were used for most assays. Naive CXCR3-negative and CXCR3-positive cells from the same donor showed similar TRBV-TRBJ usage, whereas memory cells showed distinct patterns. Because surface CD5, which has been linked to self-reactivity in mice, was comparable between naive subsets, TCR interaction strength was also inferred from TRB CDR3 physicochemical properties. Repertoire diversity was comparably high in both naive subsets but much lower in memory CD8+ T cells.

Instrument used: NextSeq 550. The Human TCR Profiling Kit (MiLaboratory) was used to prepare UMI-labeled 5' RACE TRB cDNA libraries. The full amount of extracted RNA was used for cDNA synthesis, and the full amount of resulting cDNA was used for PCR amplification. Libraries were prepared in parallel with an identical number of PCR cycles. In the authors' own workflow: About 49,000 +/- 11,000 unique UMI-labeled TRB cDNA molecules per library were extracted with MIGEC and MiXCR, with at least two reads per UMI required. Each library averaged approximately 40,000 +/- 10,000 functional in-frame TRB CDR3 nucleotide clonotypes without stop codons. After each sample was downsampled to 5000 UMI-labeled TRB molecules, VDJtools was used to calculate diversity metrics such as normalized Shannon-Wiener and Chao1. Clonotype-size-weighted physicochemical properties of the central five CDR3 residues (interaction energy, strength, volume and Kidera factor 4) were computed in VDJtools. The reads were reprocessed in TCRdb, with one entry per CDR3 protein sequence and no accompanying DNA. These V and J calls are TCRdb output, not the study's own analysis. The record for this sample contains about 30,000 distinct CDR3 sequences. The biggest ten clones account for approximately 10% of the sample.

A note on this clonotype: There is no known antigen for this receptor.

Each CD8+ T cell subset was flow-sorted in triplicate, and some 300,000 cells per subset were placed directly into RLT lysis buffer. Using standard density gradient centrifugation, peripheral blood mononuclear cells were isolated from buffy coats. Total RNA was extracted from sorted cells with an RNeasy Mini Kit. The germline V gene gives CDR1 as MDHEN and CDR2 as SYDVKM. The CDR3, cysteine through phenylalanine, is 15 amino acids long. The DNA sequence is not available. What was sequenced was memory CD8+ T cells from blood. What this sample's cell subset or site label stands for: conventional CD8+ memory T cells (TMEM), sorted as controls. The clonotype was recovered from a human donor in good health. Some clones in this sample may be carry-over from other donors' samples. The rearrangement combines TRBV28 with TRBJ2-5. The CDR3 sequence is CASSLDTQVTETQYF.